This T cell receptor (beta chain) was retrieved from a study of human thymus T cells. Overall study results and limits: What related research reported was that thymic repertoires overlapped highly among unrelated individuals. Gene usage for V and J segments appeared biased in thymic and blood repertoires.

Obtained as resections during corrective heart surgery, the thymus tissue was then studied. Among the donors, all were healthy Finnish infants having corrective surgery for congenital heart defects. Libraries were prepared by immunoSEQ multiplex PCR; TCRdb keeps only in-frame clonotypes and omits some of them. The repertoire holds around 70,000 clones, with roughly 94% as singletons. Germline V gene sequence: CDR1 GTSNPN, CDR2 SVGIG (reference sequence). CDR3 length: 12 amino acids. V lost 5 bases and J lost 5, with 10 bases in between. Details on this clone: Antigen specificity is unknown.

The specimen was thymus tissue. The chain recombines TRBV30 with TRBJ2-1; weak D call: TRBD2 (6 bases). The clonotype originates from a girl under three years old with a congenital heart defect but otherwise immunologically healthy. The CDR3 sequence is CAWGTFNNEQFF. The CDR3 nucleotides are TGTGCCTGGGGGACTTTCAACAATGAGCAGTTCTTC.